These T cell receptor beta chains were read from a single sample in a study of human T cells and chemical hapten exposure. MiXCR was run by TCRdb on the RACE reads, yielding one entry per CDR3 protein. The table records 65,000 to 80,000 distinct CDR3 sequences, under 10% of them present only once. Source material: whole blood. The receptors were gathered from a male donor in good health. Some clones in this sample may be carry-over from other donors' samples. The CDR3 runs from the conserved cysteine through the conserved F or W. The order of the fields is J gene, clone size, CDR3 length, D gene, V gene, CDR3 DNA, CDR3 protein. The D gene is left open where the match is weak. The size of a clone is reported for some rows only, either as once, few or many, or as a class for expanded clones.

TRBJ2-1 | . | 14 | . | TRBV7-2 | TGTGCCAGCAGCCCCGGGGTAGCTGAGAATGAGCAGTTCTTC | CASSPGVAENEQFF
TRBJ2-1 | few | 14 | . | TRBV6-5 | TGTGCCAGCAGTTGGGTGGATTCCTACAATGAGCAGTTCTTC | CASSWVDSYNEQFF
TRBJ2-2 | few | 14 | TRBD2 | TRBV27 | TGTGCCAGCATCGCGGGGGGTAACACCGGGGAGCTGTTTTTT | CASIAGGNTGELFF
TRBJ1-1 | . | 16 | . | TRBV20-1 | TGCAGTGCTAGTGGTGGGGCGTCACATTTGAACACTGAAGCTTTCTTT | CSASGGASHLNTEAFF
TRBJ2-1 | few | 14 | TRBD2 | TRBV20-1 | TGCAGTGCTAGGGCTAGCGGGTCCTACAATGAGCAGTTCTTC | CSARASGSYNEQFF
TRBJ2-1 | many | 15 | TRBD2 | TRBV2 | TGTGCCAGCAGTGAAGGCGGGAGGCCCTACAATGAGCAGTTCTTC | CASSEGGRPYNEQFF
TRBJ2-5 | . | 14 | . | TRBV11-2 | TGTGCCGGCAGCTCCCTGGGCCCCAGGGAGACCCAGTACTTC | CAGSSLGPRETQYF
TRBJ2-7 | . | 15 | TRBD2 | TRBV18 | TGTGCCAGCTCACCAACTAGCGGGGGCTACTACGAGCAGTACTTC | CASSPTSGGYYEQYF
TRBJ1-6 | many | 15 | TRBD1 | TRBV6-6 | TGTGCCAGCAGTTGGGACAGAGAGGATAATTCACCCCTCCACTTT | CASSWDREDNSPLHF
TRBJ2-7 | . | 16 | . | TRBV28 | TGTGCCAGCAGTCCCCGTGGGGTCGCAAGCTCCTACGAGCAGTACTTC | CASSPRGVASSYEQYF
TRBJ2-5 | many | 13 | TRBD1 | TRBV29-1 | TGCAGCGTACTGGACAGGGTAGCGGAGACCCAGTACTTC | CSVLDRVAETQYF
TRBJ2-6 | few | 14 | . | TRBV7-2 | TGTGCCAGCAGCATCGGGACTGGGGCCAACGTCCTGACTTTC | CASSIGTGANVLTF
TRBJ1-5 | . | 14 | TRBD1 | TRBV6-5 | TGTGCCAGCAGCGCCGACAGGGGGAATCAGCCCCAGCATTTT | CASSADRGNQPQHF
TRBJ1-5 | many | 15 | . | TRBV20-1 | TGCAGTGCTAAAGCATTGGACCCGATAAATCAGCCCCAGCATTTT | CSAKALDPINQPQHF
TRBJ2-6 | many | 13 | . | TRBV7-8 | TGTGCCAGCAGCTCCCAAGGGGCCAACGTCCTGACTTTC | CASSSQGANVLTF
TRBJ2-7 | . | 13 | . | TRBV27 | TGTGCCAGCAGTTTGCCTGGAGAGGGCGAGCAGTACTTC | CASSLPGEGEQYF
TRBJ2-7 | many | 15 | TRBD2 | TRBV6-5 | TGTGCCAGCAGAAGACTAGCGGGGGAGGCCTACGAGCAGTACTTC | CASRRLAGEAYEQYF
TRBJ1-1 | few | 14 | . | TRBV14 | TGTGCCAGCAGCCCCCCGGGACCCCCCTCTGAAGCTTTCTTT | CASSPPGPPSEAFF
TRBJ2-7 | few | 13 | . | TRBV6-2/TRBV6-3 | TGTGCCAGCAGTTACCCCGGGACGAACGAGCAGTACTTC | CASSYPGTNEQYF
TRBJ1-2 | . | 16 | TRBD1 | TRBV29-1 | TGCAGCGTTGAAGACCCCGGGGCCAGGGGGGGGAATGGCTACACCTTC | CSVEDPGARGGNGYTF
TRBJ2-3 | . | 18 | TRBD2 | TRBV5-1 | TGCGCCAGCAGCTTGGGACTAGCGGGACACCCCACGACAGATACGCAGTATTTT | CASSLGLAGHPTTDTQYF
TRBJ1-2 | . | 17 | . | TRBV7-9 | TGTGCCAGCAGCCGTGACAGGAACTATGGGGATACGGAAGGCTACACCTTC | CASSRDRNYGDTEGYTF
TRBJ2-1 | . | 15 | . | TRBV27 | TGTGCCAGCAGTTCCCTAGGGGACTCTGGGGGACGGCAGTTCTTC | CASSSLGDSGGRQFF
TRBJ2-1 | . | 14 | . | TRBV9 | TGTGCCAGCAGCGTAGAGACAGCCTACAATGAGCAGTTCTTC | CASSVETAYNEQFF
TRBJ2-7 | . | 15 | . | TRBV6-5 | TGTGCCAGCAGTTACTCGGAGGGGGGCAACTACGAGCAGTACTTC | CASSYSEGGNYEQYF
TRBJ1-5 | few | 13 | TRBD1 | TRBV12-5 | TGTGCTAGTCGGACAGGGGGCAATCAGCCCCAGCATTTT | CASRTGGNQPQHF
TRBJ2-1 | . | 16 | TRBD1 | TRBV11-2 | TGTGCCAGCAGCCGAGAACCCGGGACAGGGTATTATGAGCAGTTCTTC | CASSREPGTGYYEQFF
TRBJ2-1 | few | 14 | . | TRBV7-2 | TGTGCCAGCAGCACTTCCCCCGTTTACAATGAGCAGTTCTTC | CASSTSPVYNEQFF
TRBJ2-3 | . | 15 | TRBD2 | TRBV28 | TGTGCCAGCAGTTTCATAGCGGGGGGACTAAATACGCAGTATTTT | CASSFIAGGLNTQYF
TRBJ1-1 | few | 13 | . | TRBV29-1 | TGCAGCGTTGTGCGGGAACTGAACACTGAAGCTTTCTTT | CSVVRELNTEAFF
TRBJ2-2 | many | 15 | TRBD1 | TRBV6-4 | TGTGCCAGCAGTGCAACAGGGGGCGACACCGGGGAGCTGTTTTTT | CASSATGGDTGELFF
TRBJ2-7 | few | 12 | TRBD1 | TRBV12-3/TRBV12-4 | TGTGCCAGCAGTTCACAGGGGTACGAGCAGTACTTC | CASSSQGYEQYF
TRBJ1-2 | . | 15 | . | TRBV4-1 | TGCGCCAGCAGCGCCCGTCAACAGGCTTCCTATGGCTACACCTTC | CASSARQQASYGYTF
TRBJ1-1 | few | 14 | TRBD1 | TRBV10-3 | TGTGCCATCAGTGGGGGACAGGGGGCCACTGAAGCTTTCTTT | CAISGGQGATEAFF
TRBJ2-1 | many | 15 | TRBD2 | TRBV5-4 | TGTGCCAGCAGCTCGACTAGCGGGGAACACAATGAGCAGTTCTTC | CASSSTSGEHNEQFF
TRBJ2-7 | . | 12 | . | TRBV10-1 | TGCGCCAGCCTGGACGGAGCCTACGAGCAGTACTTC | CASLDGAYEQYF
TRBJ2-5 | few | 15 | TRBD1 | TRBV29-1 | TGCAGCGTTGAAGAGACAGGGGAGTGGCAAGAGACCCAGTACTTC | CSVEETGEWQETQYF
TRBJ1-1 | . | 15 | . | TRBV12-3/TRBV12-4 | TGTGCCAGCAGTTTGGGGGTTTCGGGCGACACTGAAGCTTTCTTT | CASSLGVSGDTEAFF
TRBJ2-5 | . | 13 | . | TRBV3-1 | TGTGCCAGCACCCAGGGGATGGAAGAGACCCAGTACTTC | CASTQGMEETQYF
TRBJ2-1 | many | 13 | TRBD1 | TRBV5-1 | TGCGCCAGCAGGTCGACAGGGGACTGGGAGCAGTTCTTC | CASRSTGDWEQFF
TRBJ2-3 | few | 16 | . | TRBV9 | TGTGCCAGCAGCTCGCGCCCCAGCTCTAGCACAGATACGCAGTATTTT | CASSSRPSSSTDTQYF
TRBJ1-3 | few | 15 | TRBD1 | TRBV27 | TGTGCCAGCAGTTTTCTCGGACAGGGGGAAAACACCATATATTTT | CASSFLGQGENTIYF
TRBJ1-1 | many | 12 | . | TRBV20-1 | TGCAGTGCTAGGGGCGTCATTGGGGGAGCTTTCTTT | CSARGVIGGAFF
TRBJ1-2 | many | 15 | TRBD1 | TRBV5-1 | TGCGCCTCAGCGGACAGGGGCTCACCTAACTATGGCTACACCTTC | CASADRGSPNYGYTF
TRBJ1-1 | few | 14 | . | TRBV12-3/TRBV12-4 | TGTGCCAGCAGTTTCCAGGTGATGGGCACTGAAGCTTTCTTT | CASSFQVMGTEAFF
TRBJ1-1 | many | 19 | TRBD1 | TRBV7-9 | TGTGCCAGCAGCCGGAGTGCCGGGACAGGGGAGGGGAGTGGCACTGAAGCTTTCTTT | CASSRSAGTGEGSGTEAFF
TRBJ1-5 | . | 15 | TRBD1 | TRBV20-1 | TGCAGTGCTACCTTGGGACAGGGGGCGAATCAGCCCCAGCATTTT | CSATLGQGANQPQHF
TRBJ2-7 | many | 15 | . | TRBV5-4 | TGTGCCAGCAGCTTGGGGGGCGCGGATTCCTACGAGCAGTACTTC | CASSLGGADSYEQYF
TRBJ2-6 | medium-sized | 14 | . | TRBV6-2/TRBV6-3 | TGTGCCAGCAGTTGGATTGCTGGGGCCAACGTCCTGACTTTC | CASSWIAGANVLTF